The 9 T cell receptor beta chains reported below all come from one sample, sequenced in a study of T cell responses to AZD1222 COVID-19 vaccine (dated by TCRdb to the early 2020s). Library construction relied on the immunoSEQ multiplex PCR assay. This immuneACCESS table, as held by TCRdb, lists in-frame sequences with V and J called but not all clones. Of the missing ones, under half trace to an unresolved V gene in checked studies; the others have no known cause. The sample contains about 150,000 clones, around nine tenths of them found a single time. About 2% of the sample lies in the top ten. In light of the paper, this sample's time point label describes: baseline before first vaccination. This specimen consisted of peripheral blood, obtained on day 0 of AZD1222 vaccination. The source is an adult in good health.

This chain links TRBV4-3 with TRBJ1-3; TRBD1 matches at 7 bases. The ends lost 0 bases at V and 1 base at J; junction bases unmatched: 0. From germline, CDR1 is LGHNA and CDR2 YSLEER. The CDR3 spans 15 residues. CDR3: CASSQEGQSGNTIYF. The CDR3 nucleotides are TGCGCCAGCAGCCAAGAGGGACAGTCTGGAAACACCATATATTTT.

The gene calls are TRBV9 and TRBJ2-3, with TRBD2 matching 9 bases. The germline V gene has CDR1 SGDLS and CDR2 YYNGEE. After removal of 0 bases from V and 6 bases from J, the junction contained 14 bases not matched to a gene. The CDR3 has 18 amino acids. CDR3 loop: CASSVDGFGGRVGDTQYF. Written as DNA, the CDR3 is TGTGCCAGCAGCGTAGACGGGTTTGGCGGGAGGGTTGGCGATACGCAGTATTTT.

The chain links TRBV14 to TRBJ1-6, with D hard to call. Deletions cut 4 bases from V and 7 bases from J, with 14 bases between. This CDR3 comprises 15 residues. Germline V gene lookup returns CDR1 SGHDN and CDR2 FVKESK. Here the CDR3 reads CASSRTTKWNSPLHF. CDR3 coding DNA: TGTGCCAGCAGCCGAACGACAAAATGGAATTCACCCCTCCACTTT.

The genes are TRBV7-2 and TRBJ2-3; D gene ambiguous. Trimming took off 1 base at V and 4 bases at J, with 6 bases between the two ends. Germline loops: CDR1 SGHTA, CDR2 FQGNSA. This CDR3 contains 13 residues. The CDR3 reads CASSLGASDTQYF. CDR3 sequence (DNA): TGTGCCAGCAGCTTAGGGGCTTCAGATACGCAGTATTTT. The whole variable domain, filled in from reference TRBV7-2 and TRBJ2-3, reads GAGVSQSPSNKVTEKGKDVELRCDPISGHTALYWYRQSLGQGLEFLIYFQGNSAPDKSGLPSDRFSAERTGGSVSTLTIQRTQQEDSAVYLCASSLGASDTQYFGPGTRLTVL.

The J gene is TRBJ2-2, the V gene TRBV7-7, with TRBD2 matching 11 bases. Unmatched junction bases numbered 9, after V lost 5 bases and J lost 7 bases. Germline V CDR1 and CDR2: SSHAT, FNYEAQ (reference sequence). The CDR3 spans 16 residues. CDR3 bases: TGTGCCAGCAGCCCAGGGACTAGCGGAGGCGGCGGGGAGCTGTTTTTT. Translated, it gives CASSPGTSGGGGELFF.

The CDR3 nucleotides read TGTGCCAGCAGCAAAGGACCGTACAATCAGCCCCAGCATTTT. As protein: CASSKGPYNQPQHF. The chain is built from TRBV21-1 and TRBJ1-5. TRBV21-1 is a pseudogene segment. The CDR3 spans 14 residues.

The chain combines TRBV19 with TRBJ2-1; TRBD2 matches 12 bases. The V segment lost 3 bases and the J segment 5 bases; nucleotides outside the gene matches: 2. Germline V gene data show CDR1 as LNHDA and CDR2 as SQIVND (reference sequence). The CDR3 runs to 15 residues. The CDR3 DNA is TGTGCCAGTAGTATGACTAGCGGGAGTAACAATGAGCAGTTCTTC. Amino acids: CASSMTSGSNNEQFF. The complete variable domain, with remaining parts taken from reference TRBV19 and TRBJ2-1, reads DGGITQSPKYLFRKEGQNVTLSCEQNLNHDAMYWYRQDPGQGLRLIYYSQIVNDFQKGDIAEGYSVSREKKESFPLTVTSAQKNPTAFYLCASSMTSGSNNEQFFGPGTRLTVL.

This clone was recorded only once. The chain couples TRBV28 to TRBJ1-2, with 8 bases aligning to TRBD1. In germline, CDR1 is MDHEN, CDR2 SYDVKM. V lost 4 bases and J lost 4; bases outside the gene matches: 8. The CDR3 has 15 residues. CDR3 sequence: CASSYGQGISYGYTF. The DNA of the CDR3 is TGTGCCAGCAGTTACGGACAGGGAATAAGCTATGGCTACACCTTC.

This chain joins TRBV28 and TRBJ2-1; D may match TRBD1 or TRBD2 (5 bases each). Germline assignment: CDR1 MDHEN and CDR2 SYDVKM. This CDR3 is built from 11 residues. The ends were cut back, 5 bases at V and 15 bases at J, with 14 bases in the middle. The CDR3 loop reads CASSGGPVGFF. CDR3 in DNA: TGTGCCAGCAGTGGGGGACCCGTGGGGTTCTTC.